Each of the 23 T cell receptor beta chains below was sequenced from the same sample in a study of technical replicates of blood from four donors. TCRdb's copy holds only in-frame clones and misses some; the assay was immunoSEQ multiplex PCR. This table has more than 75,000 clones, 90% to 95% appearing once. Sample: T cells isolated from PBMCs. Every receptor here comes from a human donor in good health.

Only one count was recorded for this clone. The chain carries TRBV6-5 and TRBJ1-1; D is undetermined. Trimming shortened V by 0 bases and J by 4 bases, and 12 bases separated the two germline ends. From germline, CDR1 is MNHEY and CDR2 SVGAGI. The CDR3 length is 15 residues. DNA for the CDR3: TGTGCCAGCAGTTACTCGGAGGGAGGAGGCACTGAAGCTTTCTTT. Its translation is CASSYSEGGGTEAFF.

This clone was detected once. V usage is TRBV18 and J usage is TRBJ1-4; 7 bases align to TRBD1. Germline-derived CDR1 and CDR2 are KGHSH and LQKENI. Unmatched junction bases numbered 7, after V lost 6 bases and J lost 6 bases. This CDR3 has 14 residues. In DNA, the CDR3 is TGTGCCAGCTCCGAGTGGACAGGAGATGAAAAACTGTTTTTT. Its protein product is CASSEWTGDEKLFF.

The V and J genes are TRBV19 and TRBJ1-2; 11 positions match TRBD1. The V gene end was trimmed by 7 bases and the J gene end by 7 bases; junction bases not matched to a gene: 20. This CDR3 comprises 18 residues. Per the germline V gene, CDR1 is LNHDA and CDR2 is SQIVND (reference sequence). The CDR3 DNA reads TGTGCCAGTACCGAAGCCCCTTGGACAGGGGGCGATCCCTGTGGCTACACCTTC. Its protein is CASTEAPWTGGDPCGYTF. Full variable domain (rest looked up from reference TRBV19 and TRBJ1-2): DGGITQSPKYLFRKEGQNVTLSCEQNLNHDAMYWYRQDPGQGLRLIYYSQIVNDFQKGDIAEGYSVSREKKESFPLTVTSAQKNPTAFYLCASTEAPWTGGDPCGYTFGSGTRLTVV.

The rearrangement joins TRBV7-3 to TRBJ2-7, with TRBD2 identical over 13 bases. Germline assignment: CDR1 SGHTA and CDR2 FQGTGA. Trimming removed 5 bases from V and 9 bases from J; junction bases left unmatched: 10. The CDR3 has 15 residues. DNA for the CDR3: TGTGCCAGCAGCGCCGATCCGGGACTAGCGGGGCTGCAGTACTTC. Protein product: CASSADPGLAGLQYF.

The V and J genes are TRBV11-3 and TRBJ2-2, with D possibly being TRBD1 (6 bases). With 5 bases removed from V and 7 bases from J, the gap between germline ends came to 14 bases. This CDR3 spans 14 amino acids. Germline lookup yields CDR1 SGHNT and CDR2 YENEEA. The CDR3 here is CASSTRTGNGELFF. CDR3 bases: TGTGCCAGCAGCACCCGAACAGGGAACGGGGAGCTGTTTTTT.

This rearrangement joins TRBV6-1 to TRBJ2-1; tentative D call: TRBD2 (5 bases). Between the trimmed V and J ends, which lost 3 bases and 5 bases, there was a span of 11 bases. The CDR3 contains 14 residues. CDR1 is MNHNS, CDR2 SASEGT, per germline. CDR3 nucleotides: TGTGCCAGCAGTGACCCGGGATTACACAATGAGCAGTTCTTC. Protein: CASSDPGLHNEQFF.

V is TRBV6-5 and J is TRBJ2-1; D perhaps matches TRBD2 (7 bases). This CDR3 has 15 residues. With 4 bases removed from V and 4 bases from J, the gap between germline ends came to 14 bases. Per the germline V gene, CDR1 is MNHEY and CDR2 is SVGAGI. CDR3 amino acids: CASSFRGGHYNEQFF. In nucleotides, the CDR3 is TGTGCCAGCAGTTTTAGGGGGGGGCATTACAATGAGCAGTTCTTC.

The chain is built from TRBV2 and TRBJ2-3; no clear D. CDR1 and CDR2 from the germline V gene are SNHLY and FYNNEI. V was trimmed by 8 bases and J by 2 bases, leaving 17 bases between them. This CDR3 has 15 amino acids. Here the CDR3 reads CASLYRGGATDTQYF. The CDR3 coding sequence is TGTGCCAGCTTGTACCGTGGCGGCGCCACAGATACGCAGTATTTT.

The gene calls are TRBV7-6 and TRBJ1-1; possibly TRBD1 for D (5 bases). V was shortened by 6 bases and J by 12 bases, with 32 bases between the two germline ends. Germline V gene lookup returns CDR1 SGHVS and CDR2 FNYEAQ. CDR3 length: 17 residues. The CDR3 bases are TGTGCCAGCAGTACGTCAAGCCTCGGGGTGGGACTCCACCCATCTTTCTTT. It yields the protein CASSTSSLGVGLHPSFF.

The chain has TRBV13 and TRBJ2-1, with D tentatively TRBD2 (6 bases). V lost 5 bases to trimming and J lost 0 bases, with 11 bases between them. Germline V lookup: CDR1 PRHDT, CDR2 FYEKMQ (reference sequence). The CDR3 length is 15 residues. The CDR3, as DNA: TGTGCCAGCAGCGTCGTGCGGGGCTCCTACAATGAGCAGTTCTTC. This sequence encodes CASSVVRGSYNEQFF.

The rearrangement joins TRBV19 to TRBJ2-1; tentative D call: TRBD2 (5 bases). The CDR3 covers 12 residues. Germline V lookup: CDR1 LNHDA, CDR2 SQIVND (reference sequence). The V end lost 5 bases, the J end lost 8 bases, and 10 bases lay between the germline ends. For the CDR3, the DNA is TGTGCCAGTAGTCAGACTATATATGAGCAGTTCTTC. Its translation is CASSQTIYEQFF.

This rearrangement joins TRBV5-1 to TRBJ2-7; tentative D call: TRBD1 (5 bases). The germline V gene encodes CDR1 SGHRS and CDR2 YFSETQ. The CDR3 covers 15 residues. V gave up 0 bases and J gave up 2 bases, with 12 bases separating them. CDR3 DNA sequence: TGCGCCAGCAGCTTGGCTCTAGGGGAAACCTACGAGCAGTACTTC. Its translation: CASSLALGETYEQYF.

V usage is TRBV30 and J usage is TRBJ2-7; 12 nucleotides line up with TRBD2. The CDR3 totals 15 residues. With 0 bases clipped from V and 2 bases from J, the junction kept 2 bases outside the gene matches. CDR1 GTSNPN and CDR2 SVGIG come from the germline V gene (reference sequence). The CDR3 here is CAWSVGLAGTYEQYF. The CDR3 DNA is TGTGCCTGGAGTGTAGGACTAGCGGGGACCTACGAGCAGTACTTC.

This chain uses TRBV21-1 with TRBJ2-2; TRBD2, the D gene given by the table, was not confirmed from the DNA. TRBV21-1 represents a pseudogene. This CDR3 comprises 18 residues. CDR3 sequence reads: CASSKVSSGMTNTGELFF. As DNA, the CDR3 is TGTGCCAGCAGCAAAGTATCTAGCGGGATGACGAACACCGGGGAGCTGTTTTTT.

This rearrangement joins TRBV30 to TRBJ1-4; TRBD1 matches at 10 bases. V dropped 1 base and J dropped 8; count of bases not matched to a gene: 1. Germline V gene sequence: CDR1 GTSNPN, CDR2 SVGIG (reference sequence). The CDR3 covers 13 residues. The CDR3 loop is CAWSGTGGEKLFF. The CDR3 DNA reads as TGTGCCTGGAGTGGGACAGGGGGGGAAAAACTGTTTTTT. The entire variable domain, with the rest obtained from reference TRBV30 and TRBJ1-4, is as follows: SQTIHQWPATLVQPVGSPLSLECTVEGTSNPNLYWYRQAAGRGLQLLFYSVGIGQISSEVPQNLSASRPQDRQFILSSKKLLLSDSGFYLCAWSGTGGEKLFFGSGTQLSVL.

The CDR3 coding sequence is TGTGCCTGGATCAGGGACAGGGCAGTGAATGGCTACACCTTC. It yields the protein CAWIRDRAVNGYTF. The V gene is TRBV30, the J gene TRBJ1-2, with 9 bases that match TRBD1. V lost 4 bases, J lost 6 bases, and 9 bases stayed unmatched. The length of the CDR3 is 14 residues. Germline CDR1 GTSNPN, CDR2 SVGIG (reference sequence). Drawing the rest from reference TRBV30 and TRBJ1-2, the complete variable domain is SQTIHQWPATLVQPVGSPLSLECTVEGTSNPNLYWYRQAAGRGLQLLFYSVGIGQISSEVPQNLSASRPQDRQFILSSKKLLLSDSGFYLCAWIRDRAVNGYTFGSGTRLTVV.

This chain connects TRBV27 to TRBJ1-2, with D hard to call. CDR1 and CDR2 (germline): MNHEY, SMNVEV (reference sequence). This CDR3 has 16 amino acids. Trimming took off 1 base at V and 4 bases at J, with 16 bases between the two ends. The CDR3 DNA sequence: TGTGCCAGCAGTTTATTCGAGACCAGCGGCCTCTATGGCTACACCTTC. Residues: CASSLFETSGLYGYTF.

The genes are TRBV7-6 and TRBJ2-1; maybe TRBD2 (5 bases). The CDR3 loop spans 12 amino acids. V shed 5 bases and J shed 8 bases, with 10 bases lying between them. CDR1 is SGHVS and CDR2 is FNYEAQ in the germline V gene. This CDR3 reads CASSPRGDEQFF. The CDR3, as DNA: TGTGCCAGCAGCCCCCGGGGAGATGAGCAGTTCTTC.

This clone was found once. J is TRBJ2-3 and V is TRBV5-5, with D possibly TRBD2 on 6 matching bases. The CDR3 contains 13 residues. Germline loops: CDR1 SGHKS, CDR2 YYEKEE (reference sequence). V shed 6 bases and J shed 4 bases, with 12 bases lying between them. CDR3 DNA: TGTGCCAGCATCGATAGCGGACCAGATACGCAGTATTTT. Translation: CASIDSGPDTQYF.

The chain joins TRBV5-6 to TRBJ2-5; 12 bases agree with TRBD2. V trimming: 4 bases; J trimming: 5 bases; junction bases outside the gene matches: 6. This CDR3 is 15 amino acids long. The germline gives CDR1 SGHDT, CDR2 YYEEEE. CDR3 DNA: TGTGCCAGCAGCGACTGGACTAGCGGGGAGGAGACCCAGTACTTC. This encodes CASSDWTSGEETQYF.

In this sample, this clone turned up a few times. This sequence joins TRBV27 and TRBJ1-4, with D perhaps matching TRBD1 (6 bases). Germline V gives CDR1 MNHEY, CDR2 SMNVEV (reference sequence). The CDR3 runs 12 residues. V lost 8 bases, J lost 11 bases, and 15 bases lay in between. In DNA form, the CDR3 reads TGTGCCAGCGGGACATCGAGAGGGAAACTGTTTTTT. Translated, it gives CASGTSRGKLFF.

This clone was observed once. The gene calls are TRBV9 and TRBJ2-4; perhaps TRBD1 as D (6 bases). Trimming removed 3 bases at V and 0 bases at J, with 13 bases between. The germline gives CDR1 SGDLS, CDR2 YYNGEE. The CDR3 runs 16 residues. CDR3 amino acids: CASSGELRGAKNIQYF. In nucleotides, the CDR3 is TGTGCCAGCAGCGGAGAACTCAGGGGAGCCAAAAACATTCAGTACTTC.

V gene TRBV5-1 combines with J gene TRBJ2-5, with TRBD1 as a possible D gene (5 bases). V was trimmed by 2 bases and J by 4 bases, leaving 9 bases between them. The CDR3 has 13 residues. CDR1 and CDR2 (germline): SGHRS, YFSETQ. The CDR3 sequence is CASSFQGGETQYF. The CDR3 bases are TGCGCCAGCAGCTTTCAGGGCGGAGAGACCCAGTACTTC. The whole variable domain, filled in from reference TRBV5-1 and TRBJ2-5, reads KAGVTQTPRYLIKTRGQQVTLSCSPISGHRSVSWYQQTPGQGLQFLFEYFSETQRNKGNFPGRFSGRQFSNSRSEMNVSTLELGDSALYLCASSFQGGETQYFGPGTRLLVL.